The present TCR beta chain was sequenced within a study of T cells in localized non-small cell lung cancer. General study findings and limits: In adjacent lung, a median roughly 58 of the top 100 tumor clones were found. Overall survival was longer when the density of T cells in the blood was higher. Uninvolved neighboring lung showed the greatest T cell clonality, exceeding tumor.

The protocol was immunoSEQ multiplex PCR, while the TCRdb copy is restricted to in-frame clones and leaves out a portion. In the table there are around 90,000 clones, about three quarters of which are singletons. V trimming: 3 bases; J trimming: 4 bases; junction bases outside the gene matches: 10. There are 16 residues in the CDR3. Germline CDR1 MRHNA, CDR2 SNTAGT. On this clone: No antigen is known for it.

The input for sequencing was PBMCs, taken before any cancer treatment. The chain employs TRBV6-4 and TRBJ2-3; 7 bases are shared with TRBD1. This TCR was recovered from a man aged 35 to 69 with stage II squamous cell lung carcinoma. CDR3 sequence reads: CASSDRNRGLADTQYF. The CDR3, as DNA: TGTGCCAGCAGTGATCGGAACAGGGGATTGGCAGATACGCAGTATTTT.